This T cell receptor (beta chain) appears in the sequencing data of a study of T-cell reconstitution after alpha-beta-depleted transplantation in children. The CDR3 length is 13 residues. V lost 6 bases to trimming and J lost 4 bases, with 12 bases between them. For TCRbeta, the library was prepared with unique molecular identifiers. TCRdb re-derived calls from the PCR reads in MiXCR, one entry per CDR3 protein. The profile shows 350,000 to 450,000 distinct CDR3 sequences, approximately 12% of them singletons. This clonotype was picked up many times. The sequencing here drew on PBMCs, taken from the stem cell graft. V usage is TRBV12-3 or TRBV12-4 and J usage is TRBJ1-1; D is undetermined. This clonotype originated in a human donor who donated a stem cell graft to a child with Fanconi anemia. CDR3 amino acids: CASSLLLITEAFF. In DNA, the CDR3 is TGTGCCAGCAGCCTTTTACTTATCACTGAAGCTTTCTTT.